This T cell receptor (beta chain) was identified during a study of blood T cells in healthy people across ages. General study findings and limits: TCR beta diversity per million T cells fell roughly linearly with age. Strong correlation existed between TCR beta diversity and naive T cell percentage. Total diversity from one million sequenced T cells was likely underestimated.

With regard to this clonotype: Its target is unknown.

Trimming cost V 3 bases and J 6 bases, with 14 bases left between them. This CDR3 has 13 residues. Looked up from germline, CDR1 is DFQATT and CDR2 is SNEGSKA (reference sequence). A second about 7 to 11 cycle PCR used barcoded and J-beta primers. Using its own MiXCR run on the 5' RACE reads, TCRdb lists one record per CDR3 protein. The data hold fewer than 700,000 distinct CDR3 sequences, with over 40% observed a single time. The clonotype was recovered from a man older than 75 in good health. The chain links TRBV20-1 to TRBJ1-1; the D gene is possibly TRBD1 (5 bases). The sequenced material came from blood. The CDR3 reads CSARSGWDPEAFF. The CDR3 DNA follows: TGCAGTGCTAGGTCAGGGTGGGACCCTGAAGCTTTCTTT.